This passage covers 32 T cell receptor beta chains from one sample sequenced in a study of T cell repertoires in cytomegalovirus infection. These receptors lack a known antigen. Each CDR3 protein is one row after TCRdb ran MiXCR on the reads. The sample has 830,000 or so distinct CDR3 sequences; over 25% are singletons. Sequencing was performed on cultured CD8+ T cells from PBMCs, taken from culture after CMV antigen stimulation. All receptors derive from a human donor in good health (CMV status not recorded). Some clones in this sample may be carry-over from other donors' samples.

CDR3 DNA sequence: TGTGCCAGCCGACGGGCTAGCGGTCCGTATGAGCAGTTCTTC. Amino acid sequence: CASRRASGPYEQFF. The rearrangement uses TRBV27 and TRBJ2-1, with TRBD2 matching over 7 bases. V dropped 8 bases and J dropped 8; count of bases not matched to a gene: 12. In germline, CDR1 is MNHEY, CDR2 SMNVEV (reference sequence). There are 14 residues in the CDR3.

This clonotype was observed a few times. The rearrangement links TRBV2 to TRBJ2-3, with 9 positions matching TRBD2. There are 13 residues in the CDR3. J gave up 0 bases and V 9 bases, and 1 base lay outside the gene matches. CDR1 is SNHLY and CDR2 is FYNNEI in the germline V gene. For the CDR3, the DNA is TGTGCCAGTCTAGCGGGGAGCACAGATACGCAGTATTTT. Its translation is CASLAGSTDTQYF.

The chain joins TRBV4-1 to TRBJ2-3; a possible D gene is TRBD2 (6 bases). V was cut by 4 bases and J by 0 bases, with 14 bases left in between. Germline loops: CDR1 MGHRA, CDR2 YSYEKL. This CDR3 has 16 residues. Here the CDR3 DNA reads TGCGCCAGCAGCCTGGGGACTCTGACTAGCACAGATACGCAGTATTTT. Protein sequence: CASSLGTLTSTDTQYF.

In the case of this clonotype: An end of the junction does not agree with germline; a read error may underlie this. This rearrangement joins TRBV7-6 to TRBJ1-4, with unresolved D. Germline-derived CDR1 and CDR2 are SGHVS and FNYEAQ. The CDR3 has 13 amino acids. Here the CDR3 reads CVSSLVVNEKLFF. CDR3 DNA sequence: TGTGTCAGCAGCTTAGTGGTAAATGAAAAACTGTTTTTT.

This clonotype turned up a few times. The CDR3 protein is CASSPSQGVSSEKLFF. The CDR3 bases are TGTGCCAGCAGCCCGAGTCAGGGTGTGTCGTCTGAAAAACTGTTTTTT. The J gene is TRBJ1-4, the V gene TRBV7-9, with D tentatively TRBD1 (5 bases). V was shortened by 5 bases and J by 7 bases, with 20 bases between the two germline ends. The CDR3 runs 16 residues. Germline V lookup: CDR1 SEHNR, CDR2 FQNEAQ (reference sequence).

There are a few counts of this clonotype. The chain has TRBV10-3 and TRBJ1-2; the D gene is possibly TRBD1 (5 bases). The length of the CDR3 is 16 residues. The germline CDR1 and CDR2 sequences are ENHRY and SYGVKD. V gave up 7 bases and J gave up 5 bases, with 23 bases separating them. The CDR3 DNA reads as TGTGCCATCATGTGGACACAAAAAGCCTCGGAATATGGCTACACCTTC. This gives the protein CAIMWTQKASEYGYTF.

The V gene is TRBV3-1, the J gene TRBJ1-2, with no clear D. The V and J ends lost 0 bases and 4 bases respectively, with 15 bases between them. CDR1 and CDR2 from the germline V gene are LGHDT and YNNKEL (reference sequence). The CDR3 totals 16 residues. CDR3 region: CASSQDIGSLVYGYTF. CDR3 in DNA: TGTGCCAGCAGCCAAGATATCGGCAGCCTAGTCTATGGCTACACCTTC.

This chain joins TRBV6-2 or TRBV6-3 and TRBJ2-7, with D maybe TRBD1 (5 bases). This CDR3 contains 13 residues. With 6 bases removed from V and 3 bases from J, the gap between germline ends came to 12 bases. Germline-derived CDR1 and CDR2 are MNHEY and SVGEGT. The CDR3 DNA sequence: TGTGCCAGCAGCCCCTCCAGGGACTACGAGCAGTACGTC. Translation gives CASSPSRDYEQYV.

With respect to this clonotype: The junction departs from germline at one end; a sequencing error may be responsible. V usage is TRBV2 and J usage is TRBJ2-5, with D maybe TRBD1 (6 bases). From germline, CDR1 is SNHLY and CDR2 FYNNEI. This CDR3 has 16 amino acids. CDR3 DNA: TGTGTCAGCAGGGAGTGGATGGGGGCCAACCAAGAGACCCAGTACTTC. It specifies CVSREWMGANQETQYF. Combining the CDR3 with reference TRBV2 and TRBJ2-5 gives the whole variable domain EPEVTQTPSHQVTQMGQEVILRCVPISNHLYFYWYRQILGQKVEFLVSFYNNEISEKSEIFDDQFSVERPDGSNFTLKIRSTKLEDSAMYFCVSREWMGANQETQYFGPGTRLLVL.

The sample holds many counts of this clonotype. This chain joins TRBV6-5 and TRBJ1-2; D possibly corresponds to TRBD1 (6 bases). Germline assignment: CDR1 MNHEY and CDR2 SVGAGI. With 0 bases removed from V and 2 bases from J, the gap between germline ends came to 10 bases. The CDR3 length is 15 residues. The CDR3 spells CASSYSGGRNYGYTF. CDR3 bases: TGTGCCAGCAGTTACTCGGGGGGCAGAAACTATGGCTACACCTTC.

The V gene is TRBV20-1, the J gene TRBJ1-1; the D gene is possibly TRBD1 (6 bases). V lost 5 bases, J lost 3 bases, and 13 bases lay in between. The germline V gene encodes CDR1 DFQATT and CDR2 SNEGSKA (reference sequence). The CDR3 is 13 amino acids. DNA for the CDR3: TGCAGTGCTGATAGACAGGAGTACACTGAAGCTTTCTTT. Translation gives CSADRQEYTEAFF.

This clonotype has a count of ten or more. The chain combines TRBV7-2 with TRBJ1-6; D gene unclear. The CDR3 contains 12 residues. The germline V gene encodes CDR1 SGHTA and CDR2 FQGNSA. V shed 6 bases and J shed 7 bases, with 7 bases lying between them. CDR3 DNA sequence: TGTGCCAGCAGGGCAGTCAATTCACCCCTCCACTTT. It is translated as CASRAVNSPLHF.

The chain combines TRBV12-3 or TRBV12-4 with TRBJ1-4; tentative D call: TRBD1 (6 bases). The CDR3 loop spans 17 amino acids. The V and J ends lost 5 bases and 3 bases respectively, with 19 bases between them. The CDR3 DNA reads as TGTGCCAGCAGTCCCGACGTGGGGGCGGGGGCTAATGAAAAACTGTTTTTT. It yields the protein CASSPDVGAGANEKLFF.

In this sample, this clonotype turned up once. The rearrangement uses TRBV9 and TRBJ2-3, with 9 bases that match TRBD2. The CDR3 has 15 amino acids. Germline CDR1 and CDR2: SGDLS and YYNGEE. After removal of 7 bases from V and 1 base from J, the junction contained 7 bases not matched to a gene. The CDR3 region is CASGEERGGTDTQYF. In nucleotides, the CDR3 is TGTGCCAGCGGTGAGGAGCGGGGGGGCACAGATACGCAGTATTTT.

The rearrangement joins TRBV4-1 to TRBJ2-7; 10 nucleotides align to TRBD2. CDR1 is MGHRA and CDR2 is YSYEKL in the germline V gene. The CDR3 has 19 residues. J lost 2 bases, V lost 3 bases, and 16 bases had no gene match. CDR3 coding DNA: TGCGCCAGCAGCCAGGTGATGGGAGCTTCTAGCGGGGGTACCTACGAGCAGTACTTC. This encodes CASSQVMGASSGGTYEQYF.

The chain joins TRBV2 to TRBJ1-2; D ambiguous. The CDR3 has 12 amino acids. Germline assignment: CDR1 SNHLY and CDR2 FYNNEI. Trimming shortened V by 10 bases and J by 1 base, and 10 bases separated the two germline ends. CDR3 residues: CANINRNYGYTF. CDR3 nucleotides: TGTGCCAACATCAATCGTAACTATGGCTACACCTTC.

The table lists this clonotype with a few counts. The rearrangement links TRBV5-4 to TRBJ2-1, with D possibly matching TRBD1 (5 bases). V lost 7 bases to trimming and J lost 5 bases, with 16 bases between them. This CDR3 has 14 residues. Germline loops: CDR1 SGHNT, CDR2 YYREEE (reference sequence). The CDR3 bases are TGTGCCAGCTTGGACATGATGGCAAACAATGAGCAGTTCTTC. Translation: CASLDMMANNEQFF.

The table lists this clonotype with a few counts. J is TRBJ1-2 and V is TRBV11-2; 8 bases match TRBD1. Germline CDR1 is SGHAT and CDR2 is FQNNGV. This CDR3 contains 15 residues. The trim removed 1 base at V and 2 bases at J, leaving 3 bases unmatched. CDR3 DNA sequence: TGTGCCAGCAGCTTAGCGGCAGGGGGCAACTATGGCTACACCTTC. It yields the protein CASSLAAGGNYGYTF.

The chain joins TRBV4-3 to TRBJ1-6; D gene ambiguous. Germline V gene sequence: CDR1 LGHNA, CDR2 YSLEER. Deletions cut 0 bases from V and 0 bases from J, with 12 bases between. The CDR3 loop spans 18 amino acids. CDR3 sequence (DNA): TGCGCCAGCAGCCAAGATTTTAGCTCGGGCTCCTATAATTCACCCCTCCACTTT. Amino acid sequence: CASSQDFSSGSYNSPLHF.

The chain links TRBV9 to TRBJ1-4, with TRBD1 matching 7 bases. After removal of 4 bases from V and 8 bases from J, the junction contained 11 bases not matched to a gene. Germline-derived CDR1 and CDR2 are SGDLS and YYNGEE. The CDR3 loop spans 15 amino acids. CDR3 amino acids: CASSSEGDRNEKLFF. The CDR3 DNA reads as TGTGCCAGCAGCTCTGAGGGGGACAGAAACGAAAAACTGTTTTTT.

This clonotype showed up just a few times. This chain connects TRBV27 to TRBJ2-3; 7 bases line up with TRBD2. The CDR3 runs to 15 residues. Germline V lookup: CDR1 MNHEY, CDR2 SMNVEV (reference sequence). The V segment lost 5 bases and the J segment 2 bases; nucleotides outside the gene matches: 7. CDR3 sequence: CASSPWGGITDTQYF. CDR3 nucleotides: TGTGCCAGCAGTCCCTGGGGAGGGATCACAGATACGCAGTATTTT.

The chain employs TRBV6-6 and TRBJ2-1; D possibly matches TRBD1 or TRBD2 (5 bases each). Germline values: CDR1 MNHNY, CDR2 SVGAGI (reference sequence). The CDR3 runs to 15 residues. V lost 2 bases and J lost 0, with 8 bases in between. Here the CDR3 DNA reads TGTGCCAGCAGTTACCCCGGGGCCTCCTACAATGAGCAGTTCTTC. As protein: CASSYPGASYNEQFF.

This chain joins TRBV12-3 or TRBV12-4 and TRBJ2-3, with D possibly called TRBD1 or TRBD2 (6 bases each). V was clipped by 4 bases and J by 2 bases, with 19 bases between them. This CDR3 has 17 amino acids. This CDR3 is CASSSWERGADTDTQYF. The CDR3, as DNA: TGTGCCAGCAGTTCCTGGGAGAGGGGGGCCGACACAGATACGCAGTATTTT.

Concerning this clonotype itself: A much more abundant neighbour one base away suggests this may be a read error. The V and J genes are TRBV12-3 or TRBV12-4 and TRBJ2-1; D remains ambiguous. The length of the CDR3 is 13 residues. In DNA form, the CDR3 reads TGTGCCAGCAGTTTGCGACCTCACAATAAGCAGTTCTTC. It yields the protein CASSLRPHNKQFF.

The CDR3: CASSSPRSSNYGYTF. The CDR3, as DNA: TGTGCCAGCAGCTCCCCTAGGAGTTCTAACTATGGCTACACCTTC. The V and J genes are TRBV7-9 and TRBJ1-2; no firm D call. From germline, CDR1 is SEHNR and CDR2 FQNEAQ (reference sequence). The CDR3 totals 15 residues. With 4 bases removed from V and 0 bases from J, the gap between germline ends came to 12 bases.

The V gene is TRBV11-2, the J gene TRBJ1-5, with a weak D call TRBD1 (6 bases). Trimming removed 1 base at V and 8 bases at J, with 15 bases between. Germline lookup yields CDR1 SGHAT and CDR2 FQNNGV. The CDR3 has 15 amino acids. Written as DNA, the CDR3 is TGTGCCAGCAGCTTAGGCACAGGGTTAAGGGAGCCCCAGCATTTT. Amino acid sequence: CASSLGTGLREPQHF.

This rearrangement joins TRBV12-3 or TRBV12-4 to TRBJ2-3; D uncertain. This CDR3 contains 15 residues. The germline V and J ends were trimmed by 2 bases and 2 bases, with 11 bases remaining between them. The DNA of the CDR3 is TGTGCCAGCAGTTTAACGCGCAAGTCCACAGATACGCAGTATTTT. Its translation: CASSLTRKSTDTQYF.

The sample holds a few counts of this clonotype. The rearrangement uses TRBV5-5 and TRBJ2-1; D tentatively fits TRBD1 or TRBD2 (5 bases each). The CDR3 sequence is 13 residues long. From germline, CDR1 is SGHKS and CDR2 YYEKEE (reference sequence). The V and J ends lost 0 bases and 8 bases respectively, with 9 bases between them. DNA for the CDR3: TGTGCCAGCAGCTTGGCCCGGGACCATGAGCAGTTCTTC. Its protein is CASSLARDHEQFF.

This clonotype was counted at least ten times. The V call is TRBV27, the J call TRBJ2-1; TRBD2 agrees at 9 bases. CDR3 size: 14 residues. Per the germline V gene, CDR1 is MNHEY and CDR2 is SMNVEV (reference sequence). V was clipped by 3 bases and J by 5 bases; unmatched bases: 2. CDR3 sequence reads: CASSLGLANNEQFF. CDR3 sequence (DNA): TGTGCCAGCAGTTTGGGACTAGCCAACAATGAGCAGTTCTTC.

The genes are TRBV29-1 and TRBJ2-7; D tentatively reads TRBD1 or TRBD2 (5 bases each). CDR1 is SQVTM and CDR2 is ANQGSEA in the germline V gene. V was shortened by 6 bases and J by 0 bases, with 9 bases between the two germline ends. The CDR3 totals 12 residues. CDR3: CSVGDGSYEQYF. The CDR3 bases are TGCAGCGTAGGGGACGGCTCCTACGAGCAGTACTTC.

This chain connects TRBV6-6 to TRBJ2-6, with unresolved D. V lost 6 bases, J lost 0 bases, and 9 bases lay in between. The CDR3 extends over 15 amino acids. Germline V gene lookup returns CDR1 MNHNY and CDR2 SVGAGI (reference sequence). CDR3 DNA: TGTGCCAGCAGACGAGAAGTCTCTGGGGCCAACGTCCTGACTTTC. Its protein product is CASRREVSGANVLTF.

The V and J genes are TRBV15 and TRBJ1-1; no firm D call. This CDR3 comprises 14 residues. Germline lookup yields CDR1 LNHNV and CDR2 YYDKDF (reference sequence). Trimming removed 8 bases at V and 0 bases at J, with 13 bases between. The CDR3 sequence is CATYSPLMNTEAFF. CDR3 bases: TGTGCCACCTATAGTCCCCTTATGAACACTGAAGCTTTCTTT. The whole variable domain, filled in from reference TRBV15 and TRBJ1-1, reads DAMVIQNPRYQVTQFGKPVTLSCSQTLNHNVMYWYQQKSSQAPKLLFHYYDKDFNNEADTPDNFQSRRPNTSFCFLDIRSPGLGDTAMYLCATYSPLMNTEAFFGQGTRLTVV.